This TCR beta chain was identified in a study of beta chain features in type 1 diabetes (dated by TCRdb to between 2017 and 2018). A note on the overall study: Mean age, gender distribution, total cell number and subset yield were not different between patients and healthy donors. The study compared the TCRB repertoires of sorted circulating CD4+ T cell subsets in recently diagnosed type 1 diabetes patients with those in matched healthy donors. Regulatory and stem cell-like memory subsets were isolated from only 8 patients and about eight healthy donors, whereas naive and central memory subsets came from all 30 or so donors. Across all samples, fewer than 130 million sorted cells were examined, and cell number per subset correlated strongly with RNA yield. What the work shows at the level of the full study, not this receptor alone: Because cDNA rather than genomic DNA was sequenced, highly expressing activated cells could have been over-represented, although no difference in activation and CD3 levels was found between groups. A moderate but significant shortening of TCRB CDR3 length was observed in type 1 diabetes patients in all four CD4+ subsets. Patients with type 1 diabetes made fewer insertions and deleted more nucleotides at VDJ recombination sites, implying thymic rearrangement abnormalities. Shorter templates might have been favored by PCR, but patient and control samples were amplified and corrected together, so both groups would have been affected equally by any skew. Naive, central memory and regulatory TCRB repertoires appeared to be more alike among patients than among healthy donors. HLA sub-analyses involved small numbers of individuals, so any influence of HLA type on TCRB rearrangement remained unresolved.

Each donor gave one peripheral blood draw, approximately 120 mL on average, collected into heparinised tubes. Using a panel that included CD45RO, CCR7, CD25, CD127, CD95 and CD27, naive, central memory, regulatory and stem cell-like memory CD4+ T cells were sorted on a BD FACSAria II. All sorted populations exceeded 95% purity. PBMCs were isolated immediately by Lymphoprep density gradient centrifugation and stained directly without culture. Samples were stained and sorted in pairs, with one healthy donor and one patient per experiment, so that batch effects were minimized. The entire isolated RNA was reverse transcribed using the High Capacity cDNA Reverse Transcription Kit, and thus expressed TCRB transcripts were sequenced. Deep immunoSEQ sequencing was applied to naive, central memory and regulatory T cell samples, giving an average of roughly 3.3 million total reads per sample. Sorted cells were lysed in RLT buffer, and RNA was extracted using DNase-treated RNeasy Micro or Mini kits according to cell number. To prevent cross-contamination, each cell subset was processed individually, whereas patient and healthy donor samples were processed jointly. TCRB sequences were amplified from cDNA with the immunoSEQ multiplex PCR, producing 87-bp fragments spanning the CDR3 region. The amplicons were sequenced using the Illumina HiSeq platform. Per the authors' processing: Synthetic template baselines were used to correct PCR bias computationally, reads within Hamming distance 2 were collapsed, and singletons that could not be merged were discarded. Reads were aligned against IMGT to assign V, D and J genes, CDR3 length and insertions or deletions at six rearrangement sites. Within each subset, clonotype counts were normalized to sorted cell number, and only after that were true diversity and Gini coefficients computed with the tcR R package. Repertoire sharing was quantified using the overlap coefficient calculated on TCRB nucleotide sequences. As a proxy for the pre-selection repertoire, out-of-frame TCRB sequences from naive cells were analyzed. Entries here come from immuneACCESS through TCRdb and include only in-frame sequences with V and J called. Some clones fail to appear in such tables; in the studies checked, an unresolved V gene covers under half of the shortfall, and the cause of the remainder is unknown. V and J calls and clone size are given by that table; D and trimming were obtained from the DNA. The sample includes just under 150,000 clones, with under 11% observed a single time. Clones ranked in the top ten supply under 1.5% of the sample.

In this sample, this clone turned up a few times. Its antigen specificity is not known. Base qualities are not recorded, but no much larger clone differs from it by a single base. Sequenced sample: naive CD4+ T cells from blood. The cell subset or site label, as the study defines it: true naive CD4+ T cells. This TCR was sampled from a man aged 18 to 35 in good health.

The bases are TGTGCCAGCAGGTACGCGGGGGGATCCTACAATGAGCAGTTCTTC. Its protein reads: CASRYAGGSYNEQFF. This receptor chain uses TRBV6-5 and TRBJ2-1, with 8 bases matching TRBD2. From its cysteine to its phenylalanine, the CDR3 spans 15 amino acids. Only CDR3 DNA is held: 45 bases, read in frame from base 1. For CDR1 and CDR2, the germline V gene lists MNHEY and SVGAGI. Trimmed from V: 6 bases; trimmed from J: 1 base; junction bases lacking a gene match: 5.